This T cell receptor (beta chain) was obtained from a study of Graves' ophthalmopathy and Graves' hyperthyroidism. Moderate-to-severe activity, CAS ≥3, NOSPECS ≥4 and duration under 3 months were recorded for donors with ophthalmopathy. This CDR3 contains 12 residues. V was pared by 6 bases and J by 4 bases, with 2 bases of the junction left unmatched. Germline CDR1 is ENHRY and CDR2 is SYGVKD. The TCR beta CDR3 regions underwent amplification from RNA transcripts. Second-round multiplex PCR came after first-round RT-PCR with HTBI primers. TCRdb re-analysed the multiplex PCR reads in MiXCR, keeping a single row per CDR3 protein. Of more than 550,000 distinct CDR3 sequences listed, 35% to 45% are singletons. Study outcomes and limitations: With approximately 88% sensitivity and 70% to 82% specificity, a 13-signature model separated ophthalmopathy from stable hyperthyroidism.

There are many counts of this clonotype. Its cognate antigen is unknown. Specimen: peripheral blood. This TCR was sampled from an adult man with Graves' ophthalmopathy. The V call is TRBV10-3, the J call TRBJ1-2; 7 nucleotides align to TRBD1. CDR3 protein: CAISGTAYGYTF. The CDR3, as DNA: TGTGCCATCAGCGGGACAGCCTATGGCTACACCTTC.